The 7 T cell receptor beta chains below all came from one sample that was sequenced in a study of blood T cells in healthy people across ages. Primers used in a second PCR of roughly 6 to 11 cycles were a sample-barcoded 5' primer and a J-beta primer mix. TCRdb analysed the 5' RACE reads with MiXCR anew, one entry per CDR3 protein. The repertoire holds about 1.4 million distinct CDR3 sequences, with around 59% as singletons. The sample taken for sequencing was blood. The source of these receptors is a man aged 18 to 35 in good health.

The rearrangement links TRBV5-1 to TRBJ1-2, with D perhaps matching TRBD1 (6 bases). Trimming took off 4 bases at V and 0 bases at J, with 19 bases between the two ends. Germline V gene sequence: CDR1 SGHRS, CDR2 YFSETQ. This CDR3 comprises 17 residues. The CDR3 spells CASSGGLGGSTNYGYTF. CDR3 DNA: TGCGCCAGCAGCGGGGGGCTCGGGGGATCGACTAACTATGGCTACACCTTC.

This clonotype has just a few counts. This chain connects TRBV29-1 to TRBJ2-3; 14 bases agree with TRBD2. J gave up 5 bases and V 8 bases, and 9 bases lay outside the gene matches. CDR3 length: 15 residues. The V gene's germline CDR1 is SQVTM and CDR2 ANQGSEA. CDR3 DNA sequence: TGCAGCTCTGGGGGACTAGCGGGAGCGGTAGATACGCAGTATTTT. Encoded protein: CSSGGLAGAVDTQYF.

This clonotype was found a few times. The CDR3: CASRPSRPTLRQETQYF. CDR3 in DNA: TGTGCCAGCAGACCCTCCAGGCCAACGTTAAGACAAGAGACCCAGTACTTC. The V gene is TRBV21-1, the J gene TRBJ2-7; the DNA was not used to check the table's D call, TRBD2. TRBJ2-5 matches the DNA end more closely, so the J call is doubtful. TRBV21-1 is described as a pseudogene. This CDR3 spans 17 amino acids.

This sequence joins TRBV3-1 and TRBJ2-4; 8 bases map to TRBD2. CDR3 length equals 12 residues. Germline trimming cut 2 bases from V and 13 bases from J; bases unmatched to any gene: 4. Germline-derived CDR1 and CDR2 are LGHDT and YNNKEL (reference sequence). Here the CDR3 reads CASSQSQREQYF. CDR3 bases: TGTGCCAGCAGCCAATCTCAGCGGGAGCAGTACTTC. The full variable domain, its missing parts supplied by reference TRBV3-1 and TRBJ2-4, is DTAVSQTPKYLVTQMGNDKSIKCEQNLGHDTMYWYKQDSKKFLKIMFSYNNKELIINETVPNRFSPKSPDKAHLNLHINSLELGDSAVYFCASSQSQREQYFGAGTRLSVL.

This chain joins TRBV29-1 and TRBJ2-7; the match to TRBD2 covers 11 bases. V was pared by 1 base and J by 0 bases, with 8 bases of the junction left unmatched. Germline loops: CDR1 SQVTM, CDR2 ANQGSEA. The CDR3 has 17 residues. CDR3 DNA: TGCAGCGTTGAAGTCATGAAGGGACTAGCGGTCTCCTACGAGCAGTACTTC. Protein: CSVEVMKGLAVSYEQYF.

On this clonotype: Relative to the germline gene, one junction end is altered; a read error may explain this. V is TRBV6-5 and J is TRBJ2-5; D remains unclear. The CDR3 sequence is 14 residues long. Germline assignment: CDR1 MNHEY and CDR2 SVGAGI. The CDR3 bases are TGTGCCAGCAGTTTGTCGGGTAGGCAAGCGACCCAGTACTTC. Protein sequence: CASSLSGRQATQYF.

CDR3 sequence reads: CASSQVGGGFYEQYF. In DNA form, the CDR3 reads TGTGCCAGCAGCCAAGTCGGGGGGGGGTTCTACGAGCAGTACTTC. The J gene is TRBJ2-7, the V gene TRBV4-2; 8 bases fit TRBD2. The CDR3 has 15 residues. Trimming cost V 1 base and J 3 bases; bases outside gene matches: 5. Germline CDR1 and CDR2: LGHNA and YNFKEQ.